This TCR beta chain was captured by sequencing in a study of OX40 agonist ivuxolimab in advanced cancers. Study observations and caveats: Compared with others, partial responders at 0.1-3.0 mg/kg displayed clonal expansion among the lowest. Researchers did not determine the expanded peripheral T cells' antigen specificity. Dose levels from 0.1 to 3.0 mg/kg saw CD4+ and CD8+ blood T cells expand clonally by week 6.

Comment on this clone: Antigen unknown.

It was autoimmune disease history or systemic immunosuppression that excluded patients. Trimming removed 6 bases from V and 2 bases from J; junction bases left unmatched: 3. Germline V gene sequence: CDR1 MNHEY, CDR2 SMNVEV (reference sequence). The CDR3 is made up of 14 amino acids. Using immunoSEQ multiplex PCR, the repertoire was profiled, and TCRdb retains in-frame clones only, with some absent. Of 65,000 to 85,000 clones listed, around 80% are singletons. The sample here was CD4+ or CD8+ T cells sorted from blood, taken in a trial of the OX40 agonist ivuxolimab. This TCR came from an adult with an advanced solid tumor such as melanoma, head and neck, liver or kidney cancer. J is TRBJ1-5 and V is TRBV27, with 8 bases aligning to TRBD1. CDR3 nucleotide sequence: TGTGCCAGCAGGGTACAGGGGGGCAATCAGCCCCAGCATTTT. Amino acid sequence: CASRVQGGNQPQHF.